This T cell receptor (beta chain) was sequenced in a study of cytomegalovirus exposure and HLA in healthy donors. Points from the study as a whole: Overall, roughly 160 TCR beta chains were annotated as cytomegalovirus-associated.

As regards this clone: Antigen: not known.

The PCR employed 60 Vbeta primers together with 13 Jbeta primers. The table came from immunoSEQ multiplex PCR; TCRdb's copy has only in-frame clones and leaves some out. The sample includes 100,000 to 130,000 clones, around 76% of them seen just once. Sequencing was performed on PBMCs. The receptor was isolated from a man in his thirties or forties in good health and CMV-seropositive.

CDR3 residues: CASSSYSGANQPQHF. CDR3 nucleotides: TGTGCCAGCAGCTCCTATTCAGGGGCCAATCAGCCCCAGCATTTT. The V and J genes are TRBV7-2 and TRBJ1-5; a possible D gene is TRBD1 (6 bases). The V gene's germline CDR1 is SGHTA and CDR2 FQGNSA. The V end was cut by 4 bases, the J end by 3 bases, with 13 bases between. The CDR3 spans 15 residues.